Following are 27 T cell receptor beta chains from one sample sequenced in a study of T cells after yellow fever vaccination. TCRdb recomputed calls from the 5' RACE reads with MiXCR, one row per CDR3 protein. This table holds 300,000 to 350,000 distinct CDR3 sequences, around 3.9% found once. The sample here was PBMCs, taken 5 days after the yellow fever booster vaccination. Source of these receptors: a man aged 18 to 29 who received the YFV17D yellow fever vaccine.

In its sample, this clonotype was seen a few times. The rearrangement uses TRBV30 and TRBJ2-7; perhaps D is TRBD1 or TRBD2 (6 bases each). V was shortened by 2 bases and J by 6 bases, with 17 bases between the two germline ends. The germline V gene has CDR1 GTSNPN and CDR2 SVGIG (reference sequence). The CDR3 covers 14 residues. This chain's CDR3 is CAWSPGPGAVEQYF. In DNA, the CDR3 is TGTGCCTGGAGTCCCGGTCCGGGGGCCGTCGAGCAGTACTTC.

The chain employs TRBV4-3 and TRBJ2-4; no reliable D call. The germline CDR1 and CDR2 sequences are LGHNA and YSLEER. Trimming shortened V by 1 base and J by 0 bases, and 10 bases separated the two germline ends. The CDR3 has 16 residues. In DNA form, the CDR3 reads TGCGCCAGCAGCCAAGCCCGGGCAGTAGCCAAAAACATTCAGTACTTC. Amino acid sequence: CASSQARAVAKNIQYF.

The gene calls are TRBV10-3 and TRBJ2-1; 7 bases fit TRBD1. The CDR3 has 16 amino acids. Germline lookup yields CDR1 ENHRY and CDR2 SYGVKD. The trim removed 1 base at V and 2 bases at J, leaving 5 bases unmatched. The CDR3 protein is CAISEFRDSPYNEQFF. Here the CDR3 DNA reads TGTGCCATCAGTGAGTTCCGGGACAGCCCCTACAATGAGCAGTTCTTC.

The V and J genes are TRBV5-1 and TRBJ1-2; 12 bases are a match to TRBD1. The CDR3 consists of 15 residues. V lost 3 bases to trimming and J lost 2 bases; unmatched junction nucleotides: 2. Germline CDR1 is SGHRS and CDR2 is YFSETQ. CDR3 protein: CASSWGTGGNYGYTF. CDR3 nucleotides: TGCGCCAGCAGCTGGGGGACAGGGGGCAACTATGGCTACACCTTC.

This chain connects TRBV6-1 to TRBJ2-1; D is ambiguous. CDR1 is MNHNS and CDR2 is SASEGT in the germline V gene. This CDR3 is 14 amino acids long. V lost 6 bases and J 10 bases, leaving 19 bases between the germline ends. Written as DNA, the CDR3 is TGTGCCAGCAGCTCCCCCGGGTCGAACCTGGAGCAGTTCTTC. Translation gives CASSSPGSNLEQFF.

This clonotype was observed at least ten times. V gene TRBV2 combines with J gene TRBJ1-2; TRBD1 is a possible D gene (5 bases). From germline, CDR1 is SNHLY and CDR2 FYNNEI. V dropped 7 bases and J dropped 3 bases, with 18 bases sitting between them. The CDR3 runs to 15 residues. The CDR3 here is CASIHSGRADYGYTF. CDR3 bases: TGTGCCAGCATCCATTCGGGACGCGCGGACTATGGCTACACCTTC.

This clonotype was picked up many times. The gene calls are TRBV11-1 and TRBJ2-7, with 7 bases identical to TRBD1. The ends lost 1 base at V and 5 bases at J; junction bases unmatched: 2. This CDR3 is 13 amino acids long. The germline gives CDR1 SGHAT, CDR2 FQDESV (reference sequence). This CDR3 reads CASSLGGQNEQYV. Here the CDR3 DNA reads TGTGCCAGCAGCTTAGGGGGACAGAACGAGCAGTACGTC.

This clonotype showed up many times. The chain is built from TRBV7-2 and TRBJ2-4, with D perhaps matching TRBD2 (7 bases). V dropped 6 bases and J dropped 9 bases, with 18 bases sitting between them. This CDR3 spans 14 amino acids. The germline CDR1 and CDR2 sequences are SGHTA and FQGNSA. The DNA for the CDR3 is TGTGCCAGCAGGGGGGGGGCAGTCAAGAGCATTCAGTACTTC. Residues: CASRGGAVKSIQYF.

In this sample, this clonotype turned up many times. In nucleotides, the CDR3 is TGTGCCAGCAGCCAAGTCTCTACCTATGGCTACACCTTC. It translates to CASSQVSTYGYTF. The chain employs TRBV14 and TRBJ1-2; D gene unclear. Germline lookup yields CDR1 SGHDN and CDR2 FVKESK. The ends were cut back, 1 base at V and 4 bases at J, with 7 bases in the middle. The CDR3 is 13 residues long.

In its sample, this clonotype was seen a few times. This chain joins TRBV9 and TRBJ2-1; D gene ambiguous. Germline CDR1 reads SGDLS; CDR2 reads YYNGEE. There are 14 residues in the CDR3. V lost 0 bases to trimming and J lost 7 bases, with 11 bases between them. CDR3 amino acids: CASSVGARRNEQFF. The DNA of the CDR3 is TGTGCCAGCAGCGTAGGGGCAAGGCGGAATGAGCAGTTCTTC.

The chain is built from TRBV5-8 and TRBJ2-3; TRBD2 agrees at 9 bases. From germline, CDR1 is SGHTS and CDR2 YDEGEE. The V segment lost 4 bases and the J segment 5 bases; nucleotides outside the gene matches: 8. This CDR3 contains 15 residues. DNA for the CDR3: TGTGCCAGCAGCCTCCAGGGTAGCGGGGGAGATACGCAGTATTTT. This sequence encodes CASSLQGSGGDTQYF.

Regarding this clonotype: A much larger clone is a single base away; this may be a read error. The V call is TRBV6-1, the J call TRBJ1-5; D possibly corresponds to TRBD1 (5 bases). This CDR3 is 18 amino acids long. The germline CDR1 and CDR2 sequences are MNHNS and SASEGT. The CDR3 DNA sequence: TGTGCCAGCAGTGAAGGGGGCGCGTCCCTCTATAGCAATGAGCCCCAGCATTTT. This translates into CASSEGGASLYSNEPQHF.

This clonotype was recorded many times. This chain connects TRBV7-3 to TRBJ2-3, with 8 nucleotides matching TRBD2. Trimming took 8 bases from V and 3 from J; bases not matched to a gene: 4. CDR3 length: 13 residues. CDR1 is SGHTA and CDR2 is FQGTGA in the germline V gene. The chain's CDR3 is CASQSGGTDTQYF. CDR3 bases: TGTGCCAGCCAGAGCGGGGGAACAGATACGCAGTATTTT.

This clonotype came up a few times. The genes are TRBV20-1 and TRBJ1-2; 7 nucleotides match TRBD1. The CDR3 contains 13 residues. CDR1 is DFQATT, CDR2 SNEGSKA, per germline (reference sequence). Germline trimming cut 5 bases from V and 4 bases from J; bases unmatched to any gene: 7. CDR3 loop: CSARYGQAYGYTF. The CDR3, as DNA: TGCAGTGCTCGGTACGGACAGGCCTATGGCTACACCTTC.

This clonotype was recorded at least ten times. The J gene is TRBJ1-2, the V gene TRBV20-1; D may be TRBD1 (6 bases). CDR3 length: 14 amino acids. The germline V gene has CDR1 DFQATT and CDR2 SNEGSKA (reference sequence). V lost 2 bases, J lost 1 base, and 11 bases lay in between. CDR3 coding DNA: TGCAGTGCTAGAAGGACAGACCTTAACTATGGCTACACCTTC. Translation gives CSARRTDLNYGYTF.

With regard to this clonotype: One junction end disagrees with the germline gene, perhaps due to a read error. V and J are TRBV5-1 and TRBJ2-1; D gene uncertain. The CDR3 is made up of 12 amino acids. From germline, CDR1 is SGHRS and CDR2 YFSETQ. The CDR3 coding sequence is TGCGCCAGCAGCGCCTACTACGATGAGCAGTTCTTC. This translates into CASSAYYDEQFF.

This clonotype was detected only a few times. The J gene is TRBJ2-2, the V gene TRBV14, with TRBD1 as a possible D gene (6 bases). The CDR3 runs 15 residues. V dropped 5 bases and J dropped 1 base, with 11 bases sitting between them. The germline V gene encodes CDR1 SGHDN and CDR2 FVKESK. The CDR3 reads CASSTDRLNTGELFF. DNA for the CDR3: TGTGCCAGCAGCACCGACAGGTTGAACACCGGGGAGCTGTTTTTT. Full variable domain (rest looked up from reference TRBV14 and TRBJ2-2): EAGVTQFPSHSVIEKGQTVTLRCDPISGHDNLYWYRRVMGKEIKFLLHFVKESKQDESGMPNNRFLAERTGGTYSTLKVQPAELEDSGVYFCASSTDRLNTGELFFGEGSRLTVL.

This chain joins TRBV6-4 and TRBJ1-5; possibly TRBD1 for D (5 bases). Between the trimmed V and J ends, which lost 2 bases and 5 bases, there was a span of 16 bases. Germline V lookup: CDR1 MRHNA, CDR2 SNTAGT. The CDR3 covers 16 residues. Written as DNA, the CDR3 is TGTGCCAGCAGTGACGACAGTGGGTTTGGAGATCAGCCCCAGCATTTT. Encoded protein: CASSDDSGFGDQPQHF.

This clonotype was seen repeatedly, ten times or more. The rearrangement links TRBV5-1 to TRBJ1-1; possible D gene TRBD1, 5 bases. The CDR3 consists of 16 residues. The V and J ends lost 0 bases and 7 bases respectively, with 19 bases between them. Germline values: CDR1 SGHRS, CDR2 YFSETQ. The CDR3 loop is CASSLAPLSGMDEAFF. The DNA of the CDR3 is TGCGCCAGCAGCTTGGCTCCTTTGTCAGGGATGGATGAAGCTTTCTTT.

This clonotype was seen a handful of times. The V gene is TRBV5-4, the J gene TRBJ1-2, with D possibly TRBD1 on 5 matching bases. Trimming shortened V by 0 bases and J by 7 bases, and 16 bases separated the two germline ends. The germline V gene has CDR1 SGHNT and CDR2 YYREEE (reference sequence). This CDR3 comprises 15 residues. CDR3 residues: CASSLDLTAPGGYTF. The DNA for the CDR3 is TGTGCCAGCAGCTTGGATCTGACAGCCCCCGGTGGCTACACCTTC.

V is TRBV5-6 and J is TRBJ2-1; D may be TRBD2 (6 bases). The germline V and J ends were trimmed by 4 bases and 0 bases, with 11 bases remaining between them. This CDR3 spans 15 amino acids. Germline V CDR1 and CDR2: SGHDT, YYEEEE. This CDR3 reads CASSGGTLSYNEQFF. CDR3 coding DNA: TGTGCCAGCAGCGGCGGGACTCTCTCCTACAATGAGCAGTTCTTC.

This clonotype was found many times. The chain recombines TRBV7-2 with TRBJ2-2; 11 positions agree with TRBD2. Trimming at V came to 5 bases and at J to 8 bases, leaving 7 bases not matched to a gene. Germline CDR1 is SGHTA and CDR2 is FQGNSA. This CDR3 is built from 15 residues. The chain's CDR3 is CASSPETSGVGELFF. DNA of the CDR3: TGTGCCAGCAGCCCCGAGACTAGCGGGGTTGGGGAGCTGTTTTTT.

The chain has TRBV12-3 or TRBV12-4 and TRBJ1-2; D is possibly TRBD1 (5 bases). This CDR3 is 12 amino acids long. The ends were cut back, 1 base at V and 9 bases at J, with 9 bases in the middle. CDR3 bases: TGTGCCAGCAGTTTAGGGGACCGGAGCTACACCTTC. Translation: CASSLGDRSYTF.

This clonotype was observed a few times. The CDR3 nucleotides read TGTGCCAGCAGTTACGGGCAGGGGGCCGGGGAGCTGTTTTTT. Its protein is CASSYGQGAGELFF. The rearrangement joins TRBV6-5 to TRBJ2-2; 7 bases match TRBD1. Germline V gene sequence: CDR1 MNHEY, CDR2 SVGAGI. V dropped 2 bases and J dropped 6; count of bases not matched to a gene: 3. The CDR3 consists of 14 residues.

The sample holds many counts of this clonotype. The chain recombines TRBV28 with TRBJ2-2, with TRBD2 matching over 13 bases. V lost 1 base, J lost 0 bases, and 11 bases stayed unmatched. This CDR3 contains 21 residues. Germline V CDR1 and CDR2: MDHEN, SYDVKM. CDR3 nucleotide sequence: TGTGCCAGCAGTTTATTTCTCGGGGGACTAGCGGGGCAAGCGAACACCGGGGAGCTGTTTTTT. Protein: CASSLFLGGLAGQANTGELFF.

V is TRBV2 and J is TRBJ2-3, with no clear D. This CDR3 region has 14 residues. The germline V and J ends were trimmed by 8 bases and 3 bases, with 15 bases remaining between them. Germline V gene sequence: CDR1 SNHLY, CDR2 FYNNEI. This CDR3 is CASQPLIRTDTQYF. In DNA, the CDR3 is TGTGCCAGCCAGCCCCTGATTAGGACAGATACGCAGTATTTT.

This clonotype has a count of ten or more. This sequence joins TRBV27 and TRBJ2-7, with TRBD1 matching 9 bases. The germline V gene encodes CDR1 MNHEY and CDR2 SMNVEV (reference sequence). This CDR3 contains 14 residues. CDR3 coding DNA: TGTGCGGTAAAGGGGACAGGGAACACCTACGAGCAGTACGTC. It specifies CAVKGTGNTYEQYV.